The 32 T cell receptor beta chains listed next were all sequenced from one sample in a study of T cell repertoires in cytomegalovirus infection. The antigens for these receptors are not known. TCRdb reanalysed the reads using MiXCR and keeps one entry per CDR3 protein. The sample has tens of thousands of distinct CDR3 sequences, approximately 22% seen once. Sequencing was performed on PBMCs, sequenced either directly or after in vitro stimulation (not recorded which). The receptor source for this set is a human donor in good health (CMV status not recorded). Some clones in this sample may be carry-over from other donors' samples.

This clonotype came up many times. J is TRBJ2-7 and V is TRBV7-2, with D possibly TRBD2 on 6 matching bases. Trimming took 5 bases from V and 3 from J, leaving 29 bases between them. The CDR3 has 19 amino acids. CDR1 is SGHTA and CDR2 is FQGNSA in the germline V gene. The CDR3 here is CASSPYPLGRGSQFYEQYF. DNA of the CDR3: TGTGCCAGCAGCCCGTATCCTCTCGGGAGAGGGAGCCAATTCTACGAGCAGTACTTC.

A few counts support this clonotype. In DNA form, the CDR3 reads TGTGCAAGTGGCGATACGCAGTATTTT. Translated, it gives CASGDTQYF. The chain employs TRBV7-9 and TRBJ2-3, with no clear D. Germline V CDR1 and CDR2: SEHNR, FQNEAQ (reference sequence). The CDR3 length is 9 residues.

This clonotype has at least ten counts. The chain links TRBV7-2 to TRBJ2-7; no clear D. CDR3 length: 13 residues. Germline assignment: CDR1 SGHTA and CDR2 FQGNSA. Trimming removed 5 bases from V and 3 bases from J, with 11 bases in between. The CDR3 DNA reads TGTGCCAGCAGCAGGGTACTTAACTACGAGCAGTACTTC. Amino acid sequence: CASSRVLNYEQYF.

This clonotype was recorded a few times. The rearrangement uses TRBV15 and TRBJ2-3; 10 bases agree with TRBD2. The V and J ends lost 3 bases and 6 bases, in that order; junction bases with no gene match: 6. This CDR3 comprises 15 residues. Germline V gene lookup returns CDR1 LNHNV and CDR2 YYDKDF (reference sequence). The CDR3 spells CATSRDRTSGDTQYF. CDR3 nucleotides: TGTGCCACCAGCAGGGATCGGACTAGCGGCGATACGCAGTATTTT.

This clonotype occurred many times. The V gene is TRBV7-2, the J gene TRBJ2-7; possibly TRBD1 for D (6 bases). Germline values: CDR1 SGHTA, CDR2 FQGNSA. Trimming took 2 bases from V and 3 from J, leaving 11 bases between them. The CDR3 has 14 amino acids. The CDR3 DNA reads TGTGCCAGCAGCTTATTCGGACAGTTCTACGAGCAGTACTTC. Its protein is CASSLFGQFYEQYF. Full variable domain (missing parts from reference TRBV7-2 and TRBJ2-7): GAGVSQSPSNKVTEKGKDVELRCDPISGHTALYWYRQSLGQGLEFLIYFQGNSAPDKSGLPSDRFSAERTGGSVSTLTIQRTQQEDSAVYLCASSLFGQFYEQYFGPGTRLTVT.

This clonotype was counted a few times. The V and J genes are TRBV4-2 and TRBJ2-7; no clear D. Trimming removed 1 base from V and 6 bases from J, with 1 base in between. This CDR3 contains 10 residues. CDR1 and CDR2 (germline): LGHNA, YNFKEQ. In DNA form, the CDR3 reads TGTGCCAGCAGCCAAGGCGAGCAGTACTTC. It translates to CASSQGEQYF.

This clonotype was found many times. The gene calls are TRBV20-1 and TRBJ1-1; D uncertain. V lost 2 bases and J 1 base, leaving 8 bases between the germline ends. Germline-derived CDR1 and CDR2 are DFQATT and SNEGSKA (reference sequence). The CDR3 loop spans 13 amino acids. In nucleotides, the CDR3 is TGCAGTGCTAGACCGACGGGGAACACTGAAGCTTTCTTT. Translated, it gives CSARPTGNTEAFF.

This clonotype was recorded many times. The chain recombines TRBV7-2 with TRBJ2-7; a weak D match, TRBD2 (5 bases). From germline, CDR1 is SGHTA and CDR2 FQGNSA. The CDR3 is made up of 14 amino acids. The V and J ends lost 5 bases and 5 bases respectively, with 16 bases between them. CDR3 region: CASSPGNYRDEQYF. The CDR3 DNA follows: TGTGCCAGCAGCCCCGGGAACTATCGCGACGAGCAGTACTTC.

This chain joins TRBV12-3 or TRBV12-4 and TRBJ2-1, with TRBD1 matching over 8 bases. The CDR3 totals 13 residues. The J segment lost 9 bases and the V segment lost 6 bases, leaving 7 bases of the junction unmatched. In DNA, the CDR3 is TGTGCCAGCAGGGGGACAGGCCCCAGTGAGCAGTTCTTC. Its translation: CASRGTGPSEQFF.

The chain has TRBV5-1 and TRBJ1-4, with 9 nucleotides matching TRBD1. The CDR3 loop spans 13 amino acids. The trim removed 4 bases at V and 8 bases at J, leaving 3 bases unmatched. Germline CDR1 SGHRS, CDR2 YFSETQ. CDR3 DNA: TGCGCCAGCAGCGTCGGACAGGGGGAAAAACTGTTTTTT. This encodes CASSVGQGEKLFF.

This clonotype was counted at least ten times. The chain uses TRBV7-2 and TRBJ2-5, with D perhaps matching TRBD2 (6 bases). The CDR3 is made up of 14 amino acids. V was cut by 2 bases and J by 6 bases, with 13 bases left in between. Germline V gene data show CDR1 as SGHTA and CDR2 as FQGNSA. This CDR3 reads CASSLPRRAKTQYF. The CDR3 DNA reads TGTGCCAGCAGCTTACCACGGAGGGCTAAGACCCAGTACTTC.

The sample holds many counts of this clonotype. The chain employs TRBV12-3 or TRBV12-4 and TRBJ2-7; 10 nucleotides match TRBD2. The V gene end was trimmed by 6 bases and the J gene end by 2 bases; junction bases not matched to a gene: 7. The length of the CDR3 is 15 residues. The chain's CDR3 is CASRMTSGSPYEQYF. CDR3 sequence (DNA): TGTGCCAGCAGGATGACTAGCGGGTCCCCCTACGAGCAGTACTTC.

This clonotype was seen at least ten times. This chain joins TRBV7-2 and TRBJ2-4; no clear D. The CDR3 is 13 amino acids. Trimming left V 5 bases short and J 0 bases short, with 5 bases between. CDR1 and CDR2 (germline): SGHTA, FQGNSA. CDR3 nucleotides: TGTGCCAGCAGCACAAGAGCCAAAAACATTCAGTACTTC. Its protein product is CASSTRAKNIQYF.

In this sample, this clonotype turned up a few times. The chain carries TRBV27 and TRBJ2-4; D possibly corresponds to TRBD2 (5 bases). CDR1 MNHEY and CDR2 SMNVEV come from the germline V gene (reference sequence). The CDR3 contains 13 residues. Trimming took off 2 bases at V and 10 bases at J, with 12 bases between the two ends. The CDR3 nucleotides read TGTGCCAGCAGTTTAGGAAGCAGAGGGATTCAGTACTTC. Its translation is CASSLGSRGIQYF.

Ten or more counts support this clonotype. The V call is TRBV7-8, the J call TRBJ1-2; D ambiguous. The CDR3 spans 17 residues. Germline V gene data show CDR1 as SGHVS and CDR2 as FQNEAQ. V was clipped by 1 base and J by 8 bases, with 23 bases between them. The CDR3 DNA follows: TGTGCCAGCAGCTTAGGGATAGCGCAGGATGACTTAGGCGGCTACACCTTC. Protein sequence: CASSLGIAQDDLGGYTF. The full variable domain, with the rest looked up from reference TRBV7-8 and TRBJ1-2, is GAGVSQSPRYKVAKRGQDVALRCDPISGHVSLFWYQQALGQGPEFLTYFQNEAQLDKSGLPSDRFFAERPEGSVSTLKIQRTQQEDSAVYLCASSLGIAQDDLGGYTFGSGTRLTVV.

This clonotype was seen at least ten times. Written as DNA, the CDR3 is TGTGCCAGCAGCCCCTTGGGTACGCCGAACACCGGGGAGCTGTTTTTT. Protein product: CASSPLGTPNTGELFF. This chain links TRBV5-6 with TRBJ2-2; D remains unclear. CDR3 length: 16 residues. From germline, CDR1 is SGHDT and CDR2 YYEEEE. Trimming pared 4 bases from V and 0 bases from J, leaving 13 bases between.

This clonotype came up many times. This chain uses TRBV12-3 or TRBV12-4 with TRBJ2-1; TRBD2 is a possible D gene (5 bases). This CDR3 has 13 amino acids. Trimming stripped 3 bases from V and 8 bases from J, with 11 bases between. CDR3 nucleotides: TGTGCCAGCAGTTTGAGGGATCCCCATGAGCAGTTCTTC. This sequence encodes CASSLRDPHEQFF.

The CDR3 region has the DNA TGCAGTGCTTATCCGGGACTAGCGGGGGGGCGAGTGGAGACCCAGTACTTC. This gives the protein CSAYPGLAGGRVETQYF. V is TRBV20-1 and J is TRBJ2-5; 16 positions match TRBD2. J gave up 5 bases and V 5 bases, and 11 bases lay outside the gene matches. The CDR3 runs to 17 residues. The germline CDR1 and CDR2 sequences are DFQATT and SNEGSKA (reference sequence).

This clonotype has a handful of counts. The chain uses TRBV20-1 and TRBJ2-1; 11 bases map to TRBD2. The CDR3 extends over 15 amino acids. Germline V gene lookup returns CDR1 DFQATT and CDR2 SNEGSKA (reference sequence). Unmatched junction bases numbered 4, after V lost 2 bases and J lost 4 bases. CDR3 bases: TGCAGTGCTAGACTAGCGGGGGGCCTATACAATGAGCAGTTCTTC. Its translation is CSARLAGGLYNEQFF.

CDR3 in amino acids: CASVAGTGRVNYGYTF. The CDR3 DNA sequence: TGTGCCAGCGTCGCCGGGACAGGGCGGGTTAACTATGGCTACACCTTC. This rearrangement joins TRBV2 to TRBJ1-2; 9 bases match TRBD1. V trimming: 8 bases; J trimming: 1 base; junction bases outside the gene matches: 11. CDR3 length: 16 amino acids. Per the germline V gene, CDR1 is SNHLY and CDR2 is FYNNEI.

This chain connects TRBV2 to TRBJ1-2; TRBD1 matches at 9 bases. The CDR3 spans 16 residues. J was trimmed by 4 bases and V by 6 bases; bases with no gene match: 12. The germline gives CDR1 SNHLY, CDR2 FYNNEI. CDR3 region: CASRKLGTGPLYGYTF. CDR3 sequence (DNA): TGTGCCAGCAGGAAATTAGGGACAGGGCCTCTCTATGGCTACACCTTC. Complete variable domain (other parts from reference TRBV2 and TRBJ1-2): EPEVTQTPSHQVTQMGQEVILRCVPISNHLYFYWYRQILGQKVEFLVSFYNNEISEKSEIFDDQFSVERPDGSNFTLKIRSTKLEDSAMYFCASRKLGTGPLYGYTFGSGTRLTVV.

The chain links TRBV20-1 to TRBJ2-2; no definite D call. CDR3 size: 13 residues. CDR1 is DFQATT, CDR2 SNEGSKA, per germline (reference sequence). Trimming left V 0 bases short and J 6 bases short, with 8 bases between. The CDR3 loop is CSARDMGSGELFF. CDR3 nucleotides: TGCAGTGCTAGAGATATGGGTTCCGGGGAGCTGTTTTTT.

CDR3 bases: TGTGCCAGTAGTAGTCTGTATCAGCCCCAGCATTTT. Residues: CASSSLYQPQHF. The chain recombines TRBV19 with TRBJ1-5; D is ambiguous. Trimming shortened V by 4 bases and J by 5 bases, and 6 bases separated the two germline ends. CDR1 LNHDA and CDR2 SQIVND come from the germline V gene (reference sequence). This CDR3 is built from 12 residues.

Concerning this clonotype: One junction end does not reproduce the germline sequence, and a read error may be involved. V and J are TRBV29-1 and TRBJ2-7, with a weak D call TRBD2 (6 bases). CDR3 length: 13 residues. CDR1 and CDR2 from the germline V gene are SQVTM and ANQGSEA. DNA for the CDR3: TGTAGCGTTGCCGGGAGAGTGTCCTACGAGCAGTACTTC. Encoded protein: CSVAGRVSYEQYF.

The V call is TRBV9, the J call TRBJ2-1; TRBD1 matches at 7 bases. The V segment lost 3 bases and the J segment 0 bases; nucleotides outside the gene matches: 3. Per the germline V gene, CDR1 is SGDLS and CDR2 is YYNGEE. The CDR3 has 15 amino acids. DNA for the CDR3: TGTGCCAGCAGCGCCTGGGACAGCTCCTACAATGAGCAGTTCTTC. Translating it yields CASSAWDSSYNEQFF. Filled out from reference TRBV9 and TRBJ2-1, the complete variable domain reads DSGVTQTPKHLITATGQRVTLRCSPRSGDLSVYWYQQSLDQGLQFLIQYYNGEERAKGNILERFSAQQFPDLHSELNLSSLELGDSALYFCASSAWDSSYNEQFFGPGTRLTVL.

Concerning this clonotype itself: A single base separates this from a much larger clone, so it may be a read error. The genes are TRBV7-8 and TRBJ1-6, with D perhaps TRBD1 (6 bases). The CDR3 extends over 16 amino acids. The V gene's germline CDR1 is SGHVS and CDR2 FQNEAQ. The CDR3 sequence is CASSFLQGLGNSPPHF. In DNA form, the CDR3 reads TGTGCCAGCAGCTTTCTCCAGGGGTTAGGGAATTCACCCCCCCACTTT.

This clonotype appeared many times. The V gene is TRBV4-2, the J gene TRBJ2-7, with 9 bases that match TRBD1. The CDR3 totals 16 residues. Germline V lookup: CDR1 LGHNA, CDR2 YNFKEQ. After removal of 2 bases from V and 4 bases from J, the junction contained 9 bases not matched to a gene. The CDR3: CASSQPPTGGTYEQYF. CDR3 coding DNA: TGTGCCAGCAGCCAACCCCCGACAGGGGGTACTTACGAGCAGTACTTC.

In its sample, this clonotype was seen many times. The chain uses TRBV28 and TRBJ2-5, with D unresolved. There are 14 residues in the CDR3. Germline-derived CDR1 and CDR2 are MDHEN and SYDVKM. V lost 8 bases, J lost 10 bases, and 23 bases lay in between. The CDR3 reads CASGRTATRDSQYF. The CDR3 nucleotides read TGTGCCAGCGGACGGACCGCTACAAGAGATAGCCAGTACTTC. The full variable domain, its missing parts supplied by reference TRBV28 and TRBJ2-5, is DVKVTQSSRYLVKRTGEKVFLECVQDMDHENMFWYRQDPGLGLRLIYFSYDVKMKEKGDIPEGYSVSREKKERFSLILESASTNQTSMYLCASGRTATRDSQYFGPGTRLLVL.

The chain has TRBV6-2 or TRBV6-3 and TRBJ2-6; D remains ambiguous. This CDR3 contains 15 residues. Germline CDR1 is MNHEY and CDR2 is SVGEGT. Deletions cut 6 bases from V and 0 bases from J, with 9 bases between. The CDR3 nucleotides read TGTGCCAGCAGCTTCGGTAGCTCTGGGGCCAACGTCCTGACTTTC. Its translation: CASSFGSSGANVLTF.

CDR3 protein: CASSEGQGFHEQYF. The CDR3 DNA sequence: TGTGCCAGCAGTGAGGGACAGGGTTTCCACGAGCAGTACTTC. This chain links TRBV6-1 with TRBJ2-7; 9 positions match TRBD1. Germline CDR1 MNHNS, CDR2 SASEGT. After removal of 3 bases from V and 5 bases from J, the junction contained 5 bases not matched to a gene. This CDR3 has 14 amino acids.

This clonotype has ten or more counts. The chain employs TRBV9 and TRBJ2-6; 7 nucleotides align to TRBD2. CDR1 is SGDLS and CDR2 is YYNGEE in the germline V gene. The V segment lost 4 bases and the J segment 0 bases; nucleotides outside the gene matches: 13. The CDR3 contains 19 residues. In nucleotides, the CDR3 is TGTGCCAGCAGCCCTCAAACGACTAGCTCCGCCTCTGGGGCCAACGTCCTGACTTTC. Translated, it gives CASSPQTTSSASGANVLTF.

By frequency in the sample, this clonotype is medium-sized. DNA of the CDR3: TGCGCCAGCGGCCCAGACAGACCCAACTACGAGCAGTACTTC. It is translated as CASGPDRPNYEQYF. This rearrangement joins TRBV5-1 to TRBJ2-7; D perhaps matches TRBD1 (5 bases). The CDR3 is 14 residues long. Germline CDR1 SGHRS, CDR2 YFSETQ. V was pared by 7 bases and J by 3 bases, with 17 bases between.